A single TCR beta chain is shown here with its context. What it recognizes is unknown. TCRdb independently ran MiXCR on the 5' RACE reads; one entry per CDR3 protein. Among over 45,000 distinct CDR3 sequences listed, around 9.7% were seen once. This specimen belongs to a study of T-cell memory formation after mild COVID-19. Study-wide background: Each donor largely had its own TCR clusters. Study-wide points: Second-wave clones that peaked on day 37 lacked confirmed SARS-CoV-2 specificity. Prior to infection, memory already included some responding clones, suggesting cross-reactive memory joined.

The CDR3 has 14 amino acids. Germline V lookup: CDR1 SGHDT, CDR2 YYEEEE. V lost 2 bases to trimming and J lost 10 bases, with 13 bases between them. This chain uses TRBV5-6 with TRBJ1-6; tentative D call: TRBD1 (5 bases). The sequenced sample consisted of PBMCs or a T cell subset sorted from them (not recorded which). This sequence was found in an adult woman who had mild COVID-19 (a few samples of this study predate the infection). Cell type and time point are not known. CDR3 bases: TGTGCCAGCAGCTTAGACAGTTTTAACTCACCCCTCCACTTT. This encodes CASSLDSFNSPLHF.